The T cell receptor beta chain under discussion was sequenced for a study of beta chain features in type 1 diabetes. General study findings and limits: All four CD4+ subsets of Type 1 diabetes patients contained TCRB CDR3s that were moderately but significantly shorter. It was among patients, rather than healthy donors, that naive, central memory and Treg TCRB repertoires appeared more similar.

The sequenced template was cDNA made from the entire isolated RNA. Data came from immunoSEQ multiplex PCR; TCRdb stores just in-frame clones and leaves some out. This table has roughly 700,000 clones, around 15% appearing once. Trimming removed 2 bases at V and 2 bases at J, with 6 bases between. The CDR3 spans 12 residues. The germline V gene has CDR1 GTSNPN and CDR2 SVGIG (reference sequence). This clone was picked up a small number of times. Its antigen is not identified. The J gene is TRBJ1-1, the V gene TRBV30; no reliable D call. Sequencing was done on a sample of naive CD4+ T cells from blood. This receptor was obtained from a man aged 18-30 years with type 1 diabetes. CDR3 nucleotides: TGTGCCTGGAGTATGACTAACACTGAAGCTTTCTTT. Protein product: CAWSMTNTEAFF.